This TCR beta chain originates from a study of blood T cell repertoires in COVID-19. Background on the study: Acute and convalescent COVID-19 specimens originated in the United States, Italy and Spain. PBMCs, B-cell-depleted T cells, or T cells provided the cDNA or gDNA that made up the material.

Original analysis: How many nucleated cells were present was estimated from reference gene primer amplification. Method: immunoSEQ multiplex PCR; TCRdb's copy keeps in-frame clones and lacks some. The DNA gave D and trimming, while V, J and clone size come from that table. This sample yields more than 200,000 clones, of which 65% to 85% are seen a single time; roughly 8.2% belongs to the top ten. The TCR comes from a woman aged 45-65 years with acute or convalescent COVID-19. Sequenced sample: peripheral blood.

The CDR3 DNA sequence: TGTGCCTGGAGTGTATCTGCGGCCCCCTACGAGCAGTACTTC. It specifies CAWSVSAAPYEQYF. The chain carries TRBV30 and TRBJ2-7, with D uncertain. From germline, CDR1 is GTSNPN and CDR2 SVGIG (reference sequence). Trimming took 0 bases from V and 2 from J, leaving 11 bases between them. The CDR3 has 14 residues.